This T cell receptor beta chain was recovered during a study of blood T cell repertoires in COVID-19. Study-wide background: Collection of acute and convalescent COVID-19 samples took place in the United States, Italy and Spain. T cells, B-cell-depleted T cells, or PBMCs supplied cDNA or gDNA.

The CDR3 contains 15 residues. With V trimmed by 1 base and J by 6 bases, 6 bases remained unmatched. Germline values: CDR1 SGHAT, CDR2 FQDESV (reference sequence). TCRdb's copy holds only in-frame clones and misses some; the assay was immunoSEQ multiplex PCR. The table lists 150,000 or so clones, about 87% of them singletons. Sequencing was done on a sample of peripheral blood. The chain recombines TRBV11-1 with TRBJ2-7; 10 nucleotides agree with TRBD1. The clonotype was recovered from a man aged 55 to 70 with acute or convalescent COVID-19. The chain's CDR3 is CASSLGGTGVGEQYF. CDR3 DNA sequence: TGTGCCAGCAGCTTAGGGGGGACAGGGGTCGGCGAGCAGTACTTC.